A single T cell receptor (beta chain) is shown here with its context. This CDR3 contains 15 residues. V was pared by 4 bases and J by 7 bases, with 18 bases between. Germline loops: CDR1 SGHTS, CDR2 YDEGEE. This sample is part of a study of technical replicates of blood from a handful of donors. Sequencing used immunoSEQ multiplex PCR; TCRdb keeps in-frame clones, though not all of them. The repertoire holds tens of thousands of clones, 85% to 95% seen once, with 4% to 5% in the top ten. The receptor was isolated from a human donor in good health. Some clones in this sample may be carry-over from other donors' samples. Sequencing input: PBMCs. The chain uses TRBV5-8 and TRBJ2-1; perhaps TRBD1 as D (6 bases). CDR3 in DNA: TGTGCCAGCAGCATCCGGGACAAGGGACGGAATGAGCAGTTCTTC. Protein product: CASSIRDKGRNEQFF.